The 17 T cell receptor beta chains below come from one sample, sequenced in a study of beta chain features in type 1 diabetes. Isolated RNA was reverse transcribed in full, so expressed TCRB transcripts were sequenced. The table came from immunoSEQ multiplex PCR; TCRdb's copy has only in-frame clones and leaves some out. The table shows some 220,000 clones, with about a tenth occurring only once. Sample: central memory CD4+ T cells from blood. The receptors stem from a young man in good health.

This clone was counted between two and nine times. Other nucleotide sequences from this sample produce the same CDR3. The chain couples TRBV30 to TRBJ2-2; TRBD1 aligns across 8 bases. CDR3 length equals 13 residues. The V and J ends lost 5 bases and 5 bases, in that order; junction bases with no gene match: 4. The germline V gene encodes CDR1 GTSNPN and CDR2 SVGIG (reference sequence). CDR3 in DNA: TGTGCCTGGGAGACAGGGGAGACCGGGGAGCTGTTTTTT. It is translated as CAWETGETGELFF.

V gene TRBV7-2 combines with J gene TRBJ2-1, with TRBD2 as a possible D gene (5 bases). The ends were cut back, 3 bases at V and 9 bases at J, with 9 bases in the middle. The CDR3 length is 12 residues. Germline lookup yields CDR1 SGHTA and CDR2 FQGNSA. The DNA for the CDR3 is TGTGCCAGCAGCTTTACTAGGGTTGAGCAGTTCTTC. It translates to CASSFTRVEQFF.

This clone was detected a few times. The rearrangement uses TRBV30 and TRBJ2-3; D might be TRBD1 or TRBD2, each matching 5 bases. Per germline, CDR1 GTSNPN and CDR2 SVGIG (reference sequence). This CDR3 region has 13 residues. V lost 2 bases, J lost 3 bases, and 9 bases lay in between. This CDR3 reads CAWSSGATDTQYF. The CDR3 coding sequence is TGTGCCTGGAGTTCCGGGGCGACAGATACGCAGTATTTT.

The gene calls are TRBV18 and TRBJ1-3; 8 nucleotides agree with TRBD1. Germline V CDR1 and CDR2: KGHSH, LQKENI. The CDR3 totals 17 residues. The V gene end was trimmed by 4 bases and the J gene end by 0 bases; junction bases not matched to a gene: 8. In DNA form, the CDR3 reads TGTGCCAGCTCACGCGGACAGGGTTTAAGCTCTGGAAACACCATATATTTT. It translates to CASSRGQGLSSGNTIYF.

This rearrangement joins TRBV7-2 to TRBJ2-7; 8 nucleotides match TRBD2. The CDR3 spans 16 residues. V trimming: 0 bases; J trimming: 1 base; junction bases outside the gene matches: 5. Germline V gives CDR1 SGHTA, CDR2 FQGNSA. As DNA, the CDR3 is TGTGCCAGCAGCTTAGCGCCCGGGAGGGGATCCTACGAGCAGTACTTC. This codes for CASSLAPGRGSYEQYF.

This clone appeared many times. V gene TRBV10-3 combines with J gene TRBJ2-1; D gene ambiguous. Germline V CDR1 and CDR2: ENHRY, SYGVKD. Trimming removed 4 bases from V and 10 bases from J, with 14 bases in between. The CDR3 runs 13 residues. The CDR3 DNA is TGTGCCATCAGTGGCTCGGGCGAACGCGAGCAGTTCTTC. Its protein is CAISGSGEREQFF.

The chain uses TRBV6-6 and TRBJ2-1; 7 nucleotides align to TRBD2. This CDR3 has 14 amino acids. V lost 2 bases and J lost 5; bases outside the gene matches: 3. Germline V gene sequence: CDR1 MNHNY, CDR2 SVGAGI (reference sequence). CDR3 coding DNA: TGTGCCAGCAGTTACGGCGGGGGAAACAATGAGCAGTTCTTC. Amino acids: CASSYGGGNNEQFF.

J is TRBJ1-5 and V is TRBV4-3; the D is unclear. CDR1 and CDR2 from the germline V gene are LGHNA and YSLEER. The V gene lost 1 base and the J gene lost 5 bases, with 6 bases spanning the gap. There are 13 residues in the CDR3. The CDR3 nucleotides are TGCGCCAGCAGCCAAGCCTTGTATCAGCCCCAGCATTTT. The encoded protein is CASSQALYQPQHF.

This rearrangement joins TRBV11-2 to TRBJ2-2; TRBD2 matches 7 bases. After removal of 4 bases from V and 5 bases from J, the junction contained 7 bases not matched to a gene. Looked up from germline, CDR1 is SGHAT and CDR2 is FQNNGV. The CDR3 runs to 15 residues. The CDR3 nucleotides are TGTGCCAGCAGCTCAAGGGGCGGGAGTACCGGGGAGCTGTTTTTT. Translating gives CASSSRGGSTGELFF.

This chain uses TRBV6-5 with TRBJ1-5; D unresolved. The CDR3 extends over 15 amino acids. CDR1 is MNHEY and CDR2 is SVGAGI in the germline V gene. Trimming took off 0 bases at V and 2 bases at J, with 8 bases between the two ends. Written as DNA, the CDR3 is TGTGCCAGCAGTTACTCGGCAGAGGGCAATCAGCCCCAGCATTTT. As protein: CASSYSAEGNQPQHF.

There are a few counts of this clone. The chain links TRBV30 to TRBJ1-2; TRBD1 matches 9 bases. V trimming: 2 bases; J trimming: 4 bases; junction bases outside the gene matches: 11. Germline values: CDR1 GTSNPN, CDR2 SVGIG (reference sequence). This CDR3 contains 16 residues. The CDR3 protein is CAWSYNRGDRAYGYTF. CDR3 nucleotide sequence: TGTGCCTGGAGTTACAACCGAGGGGACAGGGCCTATGGCTACACCTTC.

The chain has TRBV7-8 and TRBJ2-3; 8 bases match TRBD2. The CDR3 runs to 16 residues. Germline V CDR1 and CDR2: SGHVS, FQNEAQ. V was clipped by 5 bases and J by 0 bases; unmatched bases: 7. The CDR3 DNA is TGTGCCAGCAGCCAATTAGCGGGATTTAGCACAGATACGCAGTATTTT. Translated, it gives CASSQLAGFSTDTQYF. Complete variable domain (other parts from reference TRBV7-8 and TRBJ2-3): GAGVSQSPRYKVAKRGQDVALRCDPISGHVSLFWYQQALGQGPEFLTYFQNEAQLDKSGLPSDRFFAERPEGSVSTLKIQRTQQEDSAVYLCASSQLAGFSTDTQYFGPGTRLTVL.

The chain recombines TRBV29-1 with TRBJ2-7; 10 bases match TRBD1. Germline-derived CDR1 and CDR2 are SQVTM and ANQGSEA. The CDR3 runs to 14 residues. V lost 6 bases to trimming and J lost 0 bases; unmatched junction nucleotides: 5. The CDR3 DNA reads TGCAGCGTCCAGGGACAGGGGACCTCCTACGAGCAGTACTTC. Translated, it gives CSVQGQGTSYEQYF.

This clone was counted a few times. This chain joins TRBV6-6 and TRBJ1-3; D call uncertain. Germline V gives CDR1 MNHNY, CDR2 SVGAGI (reference sequence). V was cut by 8 bases and J by 7 bases, with 18 bases left in between. There are 14 residues in the CDR3. The CDR3 loop is CASHDTLVGNTIYF. The CDR3 nucleotides are TGTGCCAGCCATGATACACTGGTTGGGAACACCATATATTTT.

This chain joins TRBV10-3 and TRBJ1-1; D is uncertain. Trimming cost V 0 bases and J 1 base, with 9 bases left between them. This CDR3 is built from 15 residues. The germline gives CDR1 ENHRY, CDR2 SYGVKD. The CDR3 region has the DNA TGTGCCATCAGTGAGTCCGGGGATCCGAACACTGAAGCTTTCTTT. Translation gives CAISESGDPNTEAFF.

This clone was detected a few times. The chain joins TRBV30 to TRBJ2-3, with D unresolved. From germline, CDR1 is GTSNPN and CDR2 SVGIG (reference sequence). This CDR3 has 12 amino acids. Trimming stripped 5 bases from V and 7 bases from J, with 13 bases between. The CDR3 region is CAWDSGSYTQYF. The CDR3 nucleotides are TGTGCCTGGGACTCCGGGTCTTATACGCAGTATTTT.

This clone appeared many times. V is TRBV18 and J is TRBJ2-3; D is unclear. Trimming removed 6 bases at V and 0 bases at J, with 7 bases between. Per the germline V gene, CDR1 is KGHSH and CDR2 is LQKENI. There are 13 residues in the CDR3. The CDR3 loop reads CASSQYSTDTQYF. In nucleotides, the CDR3 is TGTGCCAGCTCCCAATATAGCACAGATACGCAGTATTTT.